This note documents a single T cell receptor beta chain sequence. Measured with immunoSEQ multiplex PCR; TCRdb has only the in-frame clones, and not every one. The data contain more than 70,000 clones, 90% of them seen just once; the ten biggest clones take up 2.5% to 4%. These data come from a study of T cell responses to AZD1222 COVID-19 vaccine. Germline V gives CDR1 SGDLS, CDR2 YYNGEE. Trimming stripped 1 base from V and 4 bases from J, with 12 bases between. The CDR3 loop spans 15 amino acids. The source of this sequence is an adult who received the AZD1222 COVID-19 vaccine. This rearrangement joins TRBV9 to TRBJ2-1; maybe TRBD1 (5 bases). The starting material was peripheral blood, obtained 28 days after the second AZD1222 dose. The CDR3 sequence is CASSVSGREYNEQFF. The CDR3 nucleotides read TGTGCCAGCAGCGTATCAGGCAGGGAATACAATGAGCAGTTCTTC.